This TCR beta chain was found in a study of blood T cell repertoires in COVID-19. As originally analysed: Nucleated cell number was recorded as an estimate derived from reference gene primer amplification. Measured with immunoSEQ multiplex PCR; TCRdb has only the in-frame clones, and not every one. The V and J calls and clone size were taken over from that table, and D and trimming were inferred from the DNA. Altogether 490,000 or so clones are present, roughly 90% being singletons, with the ten largest covering 1.5% to 2%. This clone was recorded a few times. CDR1 is SGDLS and CDR2 is YYNGEE in the germline V gene. V lost 3 bases, J lost 5 bases, and 18 bases lay in between. The CDR3 spans 15 residues.

The receptor was derived from a middle-aged woman who had recovered from COVID-19. The chain is built from TRBV9 and TRBJ2-7; maybe TRBD1 (6 bases). The sample comprised PBMCs or T cells enriched from blood (not recorded which). The DNA for the CDR3 is TGTGCCAGCAGCGAAGAGGGACACCCAAGGGACGAGCAGTACTTC. The encoded protein is CASSEEGHPRDEQYF.